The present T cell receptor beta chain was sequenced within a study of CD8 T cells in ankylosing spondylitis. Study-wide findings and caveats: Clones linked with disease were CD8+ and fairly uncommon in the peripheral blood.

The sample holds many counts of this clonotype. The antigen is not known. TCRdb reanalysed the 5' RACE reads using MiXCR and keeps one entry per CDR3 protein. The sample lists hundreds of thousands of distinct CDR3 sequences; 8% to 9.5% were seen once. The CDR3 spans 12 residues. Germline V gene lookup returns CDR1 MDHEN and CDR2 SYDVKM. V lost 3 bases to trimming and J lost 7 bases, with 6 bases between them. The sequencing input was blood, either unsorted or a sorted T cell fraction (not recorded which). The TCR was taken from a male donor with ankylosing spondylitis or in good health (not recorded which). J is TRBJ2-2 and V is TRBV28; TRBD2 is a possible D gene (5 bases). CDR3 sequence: CASSFRDGELFF. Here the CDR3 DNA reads TGTGCCAGCAGTTTCCGGGACGGGGAGCTGTTTTTT.